This is a list of T cell receptor beta chains from one sample in a study of blood T cell repertoires in COVID-19. Sequencing used immunoSEQ multiplex PCR; TCRdb keeps in-frame clones, though not all of them. Here the sample spans 85,000 to 120,000 clones, about 83% being singletons. The specimen sequenced was peripheral blood. Source of these receptors: a man aged 40-49 years with active or convalescent COVID-19. Both conserved end residues are part of each CDR3. A D gene is named only where the DNA matches it firmly. Expanded clones get a size class; other rows say once, few or many, or leave the size out.

clone size: .
V gene: TRBV6-4
J gene: TRBJ2-1
D gene: TRBD2
CDR3 DNA: TGTGCCAGCAGTACGGGGGGAGACAATGAGCAGTTCTTC
CDR3 protein: CASSTGGDNEQFF

clone size: .
V gene: TRBV5-5
J gene: TRBJ1-4
D gene: TRBD1
CDR3 DNA: TGTGCCAGCAGCGCACAGGGGGGGGAAAAACTGTTTTTT
CDR3 protein: CASSAQGGEKLFF

clone size: .
V gene: TRBV5-6
J gene: TRBJ2-1
D gene: TRBD2
CDR3 DNA: TGTGCCAGCAGCTTTAGAAGGACTAGCGGGGTTGGTGAGCAGTTCTTC
CDR3 protein: CASSFRRTSGVGEQFF

clone size: .
V gene: TRBV11-2
J gene: TRBJ2-4
D gene: TRBD1
CDR3 DNA: TGTGCCAGCAGTAAGGGACAGGGGGTGGCCAAAAACATTCAGTACTTC
CDR3 protein: CASSKGQGVAKNIQYF

clone size: .
V gene: TRBV7-2
J gene: TRBJ1-1
D gene: TRBD1
CDR3 DNA: TGTGCCAGCAGCTTTGGAGGGGGCGGCAACACTGAAGCTTTCTTT
CDR3 protein: CASSFGGGGNTEAFF

clone size: .
V gene: TRBV9
J gene: TRBJ2-2
D gene: .
CDR3 DNA: TGTGCCAGCAGCGTAGAAGTGGGGCAGACCGGGGAGCTGTTTTTT
CDR3 protein: CASSVEVGQTGELFF

clone size: .
V gene: TRBV3-1/TRBV3-2
J gene: TRBJ2-1
D gene: .
CDR3 DNA: TGTGCCAGCAGCCAAACAGGAGCCTACAATGAGCAGTTCTTC
CDR3 protein: CASSQTGAYNEQFF

clone size: .
V gene: TRBV5-4
J gene: TRBJ2-2
D gene: TRBD1
CDR3 DNA: TGTGCCAGCAGCTTAGGACAGGGGGCGAACACCGGGGAGCTGTTTTTT
CDR3 protein: CASSLGQGANTGELFF

clone size: once
V gene: TRBV7-8
J gene: TRBJ2-2
D gene: TRBD1
CDR3 DNA: TGTGCCAGCAGCTTAGTGGGACAGGGTTTAACCGGGGAGCTGTTTTTT
CDR3 protein: CASSLVGQGLTGELFF

clone size: .
V gene: TRBV19
J gene: TRBJ1-5
D gene: .
CDR3 DNA: TGTGCCAGTAGAGCCCACAGGGTCGATCAGCCCCAGCATTTT
CDR3 protein: CASRAHRVDQPQHF

clone size: .
V gene: TRBV5-1
J gene: TRBJ1-2
D gene: TRBD1
CDR3 DNA: TGCGCCAGCAGCCCGACAGGGGGCGGAGGCTACACCTTC
CDR3 protein: CASSPTGGGGYTF

clone size: few
V gene: TRBV9
J gene: TRBJ1-6
D gene: .
CDR3 DNA: TGTGCCAGCAGCGAGGGCCAGGGAGGCGGTTCACCCCTCCACTTT
CDR3 protein: CASSEGQGGGSPLHF

clone size: .
V gene: TRBV25-1
J gene: TRBJ2-7
D gene: TRBD2
CDR3 DNA: TGTGCCAGCAGTTCACGGGGGGGACCGACCTACGAGCAGTACTTC
CDR3 protein: CASSSRGGPTYEQYF

clone size: .
V gene: TRBV19
J gene: TRBJ1-3
D gene: .
CDR3 DNA: TGTGCCAGTAGTATACATGCCGCGGACAGCGGAAACACCATATATTTT
CDR3 protein: CASSIHAADSGNTIYF

clone size: .
V gene: TRBV25-1
J gene: TRBJ2-5
D gene: .
CDR3 DNA: TGTGCCAGCAGCGTCGGGACAAACCAAGAGACCCAGTACTTC
CDR3 protein: CASSVGTNQETQYF

clone size: .
V gene: TRBV7-9
J gene: TRBJ2-5
D gene: .
CDR3 DNA: TGTGCTTATCGACGGGGGGACAAAGAGACCCAGTACTTC
CDR3 protein: CAYRRGDKETQYF

clone size: once
V gene: TRBV4-2
J gene: TRBJ2-7
D gene: TRBD1
CDR3 DNA: TGTGCCAGCACCACAGGGACAGGCCCCTACGAGCAGTACTTC
CDR3 protein: CASTTGTGPYEQYF

clone size: .
V gene: TRBV12-3/TRBV12-4
J gene: TRBJ1-1
D gene: TRBD1
CDR3 DNA: TGTGCCAGCAGTTCGGCGACAGGGAGGGCTTTCTTT
CDR3 protein: CASSSATGRAFF

clone size: .
V gene: TRBV19
J gene: TRBJ1-5
D gene: TRBD1
CDR3 DNA: TGTGCCAGTGGGGGGACAGCCAATCAGCCCCAGCATTTT
CDR3 protein: CASGGTANQPQHF

clone size: .
V gene: TRBV7-6
J gene: TRBJ2-2
D gene: .
CDR3 DNA: TGTGCCAGCAGCTTAATTGTACTCCCGAACACCGGGGAGCTGTTTTTT
CDR3 protein: CASSLIVLPNTGELFF

clone size: .
V gene: TRBV4-2
J gene: TRBJ1-2
D gene: .
CDR3 DNA: TGTGCCAGCAGCCAAGGGGACACCACTAACTATGGCTACACCTTC
CDR3 protein: CASSQGDTTNYGYTF

clone size: .
V gene: TRBV18
J gene: TRBJ2-1
D gene: TRBD2
CDR3 DNA: TGTGCCAGCTCCGAAAGCGGGGGGAGTGGTGAGCAGTTCTTC
CDR3 protein: CASSESGGSGEQFF

clone size: .
V gene: TRBV6-5
J gene: TRBJ1-1
D gene: .
CDR3 DNA: TGTGCCAGCAACCTTGGAGGACGTAACACTGAAGCTTTCTTT
CDR3 protein: CASNLGGRNTEAFF

clone size: .
V gene: TRBV4-2
J gene: TRBJ1-3
D gene: .
CDR3 DNA: TGTGCCAGCAGCCAAGAGGGCAGGATCTCTGGAAACACCATATATTTT
CDR3 protein: CASSQEGRISGNTIYF

clone size: .
V gene: TRBV12-3/TRBV12-4
J gene: TRBJ1-5
D gene: .
CDR3 DNA: TGTGCCAGCAGGGTAGGGGGAACGGAGCCCCAGCATTTT
CDR3 protein: CASRVGGTEPQHF

clone size: .
V gene: TRBV10-3
J gene: TRBJ1-2
D gene: .
CDR3 DNA: TGTGCCATCAGTGAGTCCATGGACAGCTATGGCTACACCTTC
CDR3 protein: CAISESMDSYGYTF

clone size: .
V gene: TRBV7-3
J gene: TRBJ1-6
D gene: .
CDR3 DNA: TGTGCCAGCAGCTTTGACAGGTCTCTAAATTCACCCCTCCACTTT
CDR3 protein: CASSFDRSLNSPLHF

clone size: .
V gene: TRBV7-2
J gene: TRBJ2-5
D gene: TRBD2
CDR3 DNA: TGTGCCAGCAGCTTTTCGAGCGGGGGGAAGCAAGAGACCCAGTACTTC
CDR3 protein: CASSFSSGGKQETQYF

clone size: .
V gene: TRBV12-3/TRBV12-4
J gene: TRBJ1-1
D gene: .
CDR3 DNA: TGTGCCAGCACCGGACAGATGGGTACTGAAGCTTTCTTT
CDR3 protein: CASTGQMGTEAFF

clone size: .
V gene: TRBV2
J gene: TRBJ2-1
D gene: .
CDR3 DNA: TGTGCCAGCAGTGAAGTTCTGTCGGGTGAGCAGTTCTTC
CDR3 protein: CASSEVLSGEQFF

clone size: .
V gene: TRBV4-1
J gene: TRBJ2-7
D gene: .
CDR3 DNA: TGCGCCAGCAGCCAAGAGCGGGTCCAGGGGTTCTACGAGCAGTACTTC
CDR3 protein: CASSQERVQGFYEQYF

clone size: .
V gene: TRBV29-1
J gene: TRBJ1-1
D gene: TRBD1
CDR3 DNA: TGCAGCGTTGTTGGCACAGGGGGCGGTGGCACTGAAGCTTTCTTT
CDR3 protein: CSVVGTGGGGTEAFF

clone size: .
V gene: TRBV2
J gene: TRBJ2-2
D gene: TRBD2
CDR3 DNA: TGTGCCAGCAGTGTCGGCGCGGGGGGCACGAACACCGGGGAGCTGTTTTTT
CDR3 protein: CASSVGAGGTNTGELFF

clone size: .
V gene: TRBV4-1
J gene: TRBJ2-5
D gene: TRBD1
CDR3 DNA: TGCGCCAGCAGCCAGACAGGGAAAAAAGAGACCCAGTACTTC
CDR3 protein: CASSQTGKKETQYF

clone size: .
V gene: TRBV7-8
J gene: TRBJ1-4
D gene: .
CDR3 DNA: TGTGCCAGCAGCTTAGCGTGGACCGGGGGACTGTTTTTT
CDR3 protein: CASSLAWTGGLFF

clone size: .
V gene: TRBV2
J gene: TRBJ1-2
D gene: .
CDR3 DNA: TGTGCCAGCAGTGAGAGCGGCTATGGCTACACCTTC
CDR3 protein: CASSESGYGYTF

clone size: .
V gene: TRBV20-1
J gene: TRBJ2-7
D gene: .
CDR3 DNA: TGCAGTGCGGGAAGCGGGCACGAGCAGTACTTC
CDR3 protein: CSAGSGHEQYF

clone size: few
V gene: TRBV2
J gene: TRBJ2-7
D gene: .
CDR3 DNA: TGTGCCAGCAGTCTCAGGGGACCCTACGAGCAGTACTTC
CDR3 protein: CASSLRGPYEQYF